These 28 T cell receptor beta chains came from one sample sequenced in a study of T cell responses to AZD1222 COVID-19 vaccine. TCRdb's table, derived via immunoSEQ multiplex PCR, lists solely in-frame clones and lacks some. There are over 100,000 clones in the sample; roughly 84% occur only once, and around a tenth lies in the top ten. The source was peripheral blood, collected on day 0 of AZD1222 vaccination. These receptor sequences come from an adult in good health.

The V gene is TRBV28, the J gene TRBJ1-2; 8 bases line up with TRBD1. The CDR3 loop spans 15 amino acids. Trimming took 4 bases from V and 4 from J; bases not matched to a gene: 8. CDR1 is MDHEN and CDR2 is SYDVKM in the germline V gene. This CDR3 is CASSYGTGRLYGYTF. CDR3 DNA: TGTGCCAGCAGTTACGGGACAGGCCGCCTCTATGGCTACACCTTC.

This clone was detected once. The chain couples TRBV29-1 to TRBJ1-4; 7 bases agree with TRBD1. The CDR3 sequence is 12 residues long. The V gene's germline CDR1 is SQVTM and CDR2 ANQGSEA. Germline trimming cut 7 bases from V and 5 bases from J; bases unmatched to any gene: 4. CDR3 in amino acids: CSAGQSNEKLFF. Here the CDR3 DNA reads TGCAGCGCGGGACAGTCAAATGAAAAACTGTTTTTT.

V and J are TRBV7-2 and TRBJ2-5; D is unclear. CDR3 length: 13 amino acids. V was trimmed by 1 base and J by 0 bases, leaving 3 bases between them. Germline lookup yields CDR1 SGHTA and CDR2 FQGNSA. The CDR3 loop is CASSLDYQETQYF. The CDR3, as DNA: TGTGCCAGCAGCTTAGACTACCAAGAGACCCAGTACTTC.

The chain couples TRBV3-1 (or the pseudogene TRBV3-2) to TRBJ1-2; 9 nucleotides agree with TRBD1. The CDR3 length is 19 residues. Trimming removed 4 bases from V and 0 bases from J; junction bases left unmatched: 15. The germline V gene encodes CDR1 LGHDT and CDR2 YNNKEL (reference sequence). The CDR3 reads CASSPGTGLWQVANYGYTF. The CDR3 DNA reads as TGTGCCAGCAGCCCCGGGACAGGGCTTTGGCAGGTAGCTAACTATGGCTACACCTTC.

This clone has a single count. The CDR3, as DNA: TGTGCCAGCAGCTTTGGGACAGGGAAGAAAAACATTCAGTACTTC. This codes for CASSFGTGKKNIQYF. V usage is TRBV7-9 and J usage is TRBJ2-4; 9 bases align to TRBD1. This CDR3 is built from 15 residues. Unmatched junction bases numbered 4, after V lost 3 bases and J lost 4 bases. Germline V gene data show CDR1 as SEHNR and CDR2 as FQNEAQ (reference sequence).

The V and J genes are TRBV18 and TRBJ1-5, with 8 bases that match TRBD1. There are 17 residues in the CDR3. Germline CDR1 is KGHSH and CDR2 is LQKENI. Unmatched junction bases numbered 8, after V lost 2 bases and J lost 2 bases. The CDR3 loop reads CASSPIQGAGGNQPQHF. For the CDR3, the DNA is TGTGCCAGCTCACCAATTCAGGGGGCTGGCGGCAATCAGCCCCAGCATTTT.

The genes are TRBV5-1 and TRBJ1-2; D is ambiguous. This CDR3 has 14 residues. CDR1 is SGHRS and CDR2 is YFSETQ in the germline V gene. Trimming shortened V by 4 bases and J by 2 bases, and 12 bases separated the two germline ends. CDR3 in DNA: TGCGCCAGCAGCGTAGTCCCGGGGAACTATGGCTACACCTTC. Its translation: CASSVVPGNYGYTF.

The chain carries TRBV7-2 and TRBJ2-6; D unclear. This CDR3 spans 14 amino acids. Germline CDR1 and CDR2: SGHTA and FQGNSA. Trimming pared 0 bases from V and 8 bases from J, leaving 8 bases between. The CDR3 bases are TGTGCCAGCAGCTTAGCAGGGTATACCAACGTCCTGACTTTC. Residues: CASSLAGYTNVLTF.

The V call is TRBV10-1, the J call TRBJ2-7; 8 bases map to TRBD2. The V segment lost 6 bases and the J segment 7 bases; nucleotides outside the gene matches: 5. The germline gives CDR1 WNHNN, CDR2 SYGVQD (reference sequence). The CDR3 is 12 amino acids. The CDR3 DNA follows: TGCGCCAGCAGAGCGGGAGATGGGGAGCAGTACTTC. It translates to CASRAGDGEQYF.

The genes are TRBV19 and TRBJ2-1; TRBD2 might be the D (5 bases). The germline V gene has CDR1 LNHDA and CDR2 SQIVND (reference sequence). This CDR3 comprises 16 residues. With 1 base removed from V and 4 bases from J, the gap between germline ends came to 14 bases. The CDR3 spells CASSIGASQGYNEQFF. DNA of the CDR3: TGTGCCAGTAGTATAGGGGCTAGCCAAGGGTACAATGAGCAGTTCTTC. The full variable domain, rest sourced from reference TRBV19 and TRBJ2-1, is DGGITQSPKYLFRKEGQNVTLSCEQNLNHDAMYWYRQDPGQGLRLIYYSQIVNDFQKGDIAEGYSVSREKKESFPLTVTSAQKNPTAFYLCASSIGASQGYNEQFFGPGTRLTVL.

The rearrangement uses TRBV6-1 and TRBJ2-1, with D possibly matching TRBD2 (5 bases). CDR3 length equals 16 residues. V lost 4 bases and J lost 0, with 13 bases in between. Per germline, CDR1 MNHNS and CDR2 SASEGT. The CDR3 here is CASSGSARYSYNEQFF. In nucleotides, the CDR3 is TGTGCCAGCAGTGGTAGCGCCCGATACTCCTACAATGAGCAGTTCTTC.

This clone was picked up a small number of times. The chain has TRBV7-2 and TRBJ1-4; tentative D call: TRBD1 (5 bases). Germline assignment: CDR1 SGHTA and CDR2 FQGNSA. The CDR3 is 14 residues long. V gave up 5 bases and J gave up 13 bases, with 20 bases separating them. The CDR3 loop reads CASSIDNQGDLLFF. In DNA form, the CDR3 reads TGTGCCAGCAGCATCGACAACCAGGGCGACCTACTGTTTTTT.

The CDR3 DNA reads as TGCAGCGTTCGACGGGCCCTTAACACTGAAGCTTTCTTT. This encodes CSVRRALNTEAFF. The chain uses TRBV29-1 and TRBJ1-1; the D is unclear. This CDR3 spans 13 amino acids. Germline V gene data show CDR1 as SQVTM and CDR2 as ANQGSEA. With 5 bases removed from V and 2 bases from J, the gap between germline ends came to 12 bases. Using reference TRBV29-1 and TRBJ1-1 for the parts outside the CDR3, the full variable domain is SAVISQKPSRDICQRGTSLTIQCQVDSQVTMMFWYRQQPGQSLTLIATANQGSEATYESGFVIDKFPISRPNLTFSTLTVSNMSPEDSSIYLCSVRRALNTEAFFGQGTRLTVV.

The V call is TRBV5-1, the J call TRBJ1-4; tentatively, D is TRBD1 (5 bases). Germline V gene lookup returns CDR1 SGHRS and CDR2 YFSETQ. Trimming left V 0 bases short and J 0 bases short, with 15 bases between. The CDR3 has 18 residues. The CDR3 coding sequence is TGCGCCAGCAGCTTGGGCGACAGCTCAATTGCAACTAATGAAAAACTGTTTTTT. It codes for CASSLGDSSIATNEKLFF.

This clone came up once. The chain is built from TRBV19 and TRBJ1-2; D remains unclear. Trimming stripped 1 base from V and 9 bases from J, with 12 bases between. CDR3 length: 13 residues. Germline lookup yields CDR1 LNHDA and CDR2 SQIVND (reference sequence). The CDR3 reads CASSIGQPGSYTF. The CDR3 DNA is TGTGCCAGTAGTATAGGGCAGCCAGGAAGCTACACCTTC.

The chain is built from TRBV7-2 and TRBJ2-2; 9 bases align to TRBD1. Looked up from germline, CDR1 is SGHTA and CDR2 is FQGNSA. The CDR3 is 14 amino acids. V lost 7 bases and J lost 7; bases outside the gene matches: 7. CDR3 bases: TGTGCCAGCACCCGGACAGGGGTCGGCGGGGAGCTGTTTTTT. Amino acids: CASTRTGVGGELFF.

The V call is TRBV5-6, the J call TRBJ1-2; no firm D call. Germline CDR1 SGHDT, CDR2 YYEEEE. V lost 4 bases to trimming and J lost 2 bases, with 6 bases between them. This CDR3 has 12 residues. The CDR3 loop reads CASSPGNYGYTF. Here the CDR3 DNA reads TGTGCCAGCAGCCCTGGGAACTATGGCTACACCTTC.

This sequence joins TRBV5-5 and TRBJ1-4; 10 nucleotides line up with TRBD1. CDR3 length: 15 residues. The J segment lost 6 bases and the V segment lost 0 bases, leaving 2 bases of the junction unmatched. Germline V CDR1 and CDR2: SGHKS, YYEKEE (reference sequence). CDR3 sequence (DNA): TGTGCCAGCAGCTTGGAGGGGACAGGGGATGAAAAACTGTTTTTT. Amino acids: CASSLEGTGDEKLFF.

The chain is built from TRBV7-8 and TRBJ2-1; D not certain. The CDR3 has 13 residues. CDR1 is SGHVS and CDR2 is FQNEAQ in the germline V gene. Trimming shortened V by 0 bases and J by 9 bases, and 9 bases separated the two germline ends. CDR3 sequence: CASSLAVVGEQFF. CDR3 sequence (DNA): TGTGCCAGCAGCTTAGCTGTAGTCGGTGAGCAGTTCTTC.

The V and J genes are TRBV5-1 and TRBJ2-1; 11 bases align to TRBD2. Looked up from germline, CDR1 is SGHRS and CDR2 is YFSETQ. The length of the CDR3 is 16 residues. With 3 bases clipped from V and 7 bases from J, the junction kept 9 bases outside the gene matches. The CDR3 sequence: CASSYQLAGVFNEQFF. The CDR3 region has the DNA TGCGCCAGCAGCTATCAACTAGCGGGGGTTTTTAATGAGCAGTTCTTC.

The chain's CDR3 is CAISEGRDYGYTF. The CDR3 DNA reads TGTGCCATCAGTGAGGGACGTGACTATGGCTACACCTTC. The chain combines TRBV10-3 with TRBJ1-2; D gene ambiguous. CDR3 length equals 13 residues. Trimming removed 2 bases from V and 3 bases from J, with 7 bases in between. Germline V gene sequence: CDR1 ENHRY, CDR2 SYGVKD.

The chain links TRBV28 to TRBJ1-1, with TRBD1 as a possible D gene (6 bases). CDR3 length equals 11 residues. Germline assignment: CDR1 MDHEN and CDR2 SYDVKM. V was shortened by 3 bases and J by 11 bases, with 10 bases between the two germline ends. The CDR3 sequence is CASSLGAKAFF. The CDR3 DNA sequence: TGTGCCAGCAGTTTGGGGGCTAAGGCTTTCTTT.

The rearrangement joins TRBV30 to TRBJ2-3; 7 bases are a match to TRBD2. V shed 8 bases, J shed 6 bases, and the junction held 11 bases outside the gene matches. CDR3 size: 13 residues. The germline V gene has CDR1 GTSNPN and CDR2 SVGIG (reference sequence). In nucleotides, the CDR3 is TGTGCCGGCAGAGGCGGGGGAGGGGATACGCAGTATTTT. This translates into CAGRGGGGDTQYF.

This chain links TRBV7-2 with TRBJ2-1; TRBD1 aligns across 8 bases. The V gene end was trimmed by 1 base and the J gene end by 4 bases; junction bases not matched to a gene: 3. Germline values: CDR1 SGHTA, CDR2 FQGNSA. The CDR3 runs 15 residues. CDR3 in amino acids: CASSLGTGRYNEQFF. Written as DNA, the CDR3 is TGTGCCAGCAGCTTAGGGACAGGGCGTTACAATGAGCAGTTCTTC. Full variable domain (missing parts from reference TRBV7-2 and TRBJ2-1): GAGVSQSPSNKVTEKGKDVELRCDPISGHTALYWYRQSLGQGLEFLIYFQGNSAPDKSGLPSDRFSAERTGGSVSTLTIQRTQQEDSAVYLCASSLGTGRYNEQFFGPGTRLTVL.

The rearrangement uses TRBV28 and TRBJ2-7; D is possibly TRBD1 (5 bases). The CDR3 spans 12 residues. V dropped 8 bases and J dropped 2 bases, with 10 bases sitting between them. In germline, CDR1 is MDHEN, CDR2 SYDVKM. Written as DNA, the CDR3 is TGTGCCAGCTGCCAGGGAACCTACGAGCAGTACTTC. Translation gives CASCQGTYEQYF.

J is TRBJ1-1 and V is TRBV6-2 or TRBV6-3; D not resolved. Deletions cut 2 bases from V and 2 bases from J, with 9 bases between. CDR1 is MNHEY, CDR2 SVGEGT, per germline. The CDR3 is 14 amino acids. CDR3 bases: TGTGCCAGCAGTTACACCGGTCGAAACACTGAAGCTTTCTTT. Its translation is CASSYTGRNTEAFF.

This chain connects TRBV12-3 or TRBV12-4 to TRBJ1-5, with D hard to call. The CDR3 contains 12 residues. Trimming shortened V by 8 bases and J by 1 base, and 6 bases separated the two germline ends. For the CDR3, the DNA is TGTGCCAGCCAGCCGAGCAATCAGCCCCAGCATTTT. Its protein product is CASQPSNQPQHF.

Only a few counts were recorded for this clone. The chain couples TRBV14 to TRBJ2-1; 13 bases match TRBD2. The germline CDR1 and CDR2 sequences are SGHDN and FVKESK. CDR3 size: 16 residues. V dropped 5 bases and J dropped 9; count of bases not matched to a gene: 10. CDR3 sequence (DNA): TGTGCCAGCAGCGTAATCTGGACTAGCGGGAGTGGTGAGCAGTTCTTC. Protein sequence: CASSVIWTSGSGEQFF.